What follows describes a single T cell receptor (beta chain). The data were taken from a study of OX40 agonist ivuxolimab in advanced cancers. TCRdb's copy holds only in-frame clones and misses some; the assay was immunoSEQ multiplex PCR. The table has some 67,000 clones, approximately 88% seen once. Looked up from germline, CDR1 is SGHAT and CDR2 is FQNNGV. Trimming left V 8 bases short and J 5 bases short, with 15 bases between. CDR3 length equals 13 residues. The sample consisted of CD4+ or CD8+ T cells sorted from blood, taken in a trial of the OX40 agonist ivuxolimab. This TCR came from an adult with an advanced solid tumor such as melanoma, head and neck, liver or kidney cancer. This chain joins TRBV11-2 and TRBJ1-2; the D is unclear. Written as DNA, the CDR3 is TGTGCCAGCGGTTTTCGGGCCCCTTATGGCTACACCTTC. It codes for CASGFRAPYGYTF.